Listed below are T cell receptor beta chains from one sample, sequenced in a study of long-term antiretroviral therapy in people with HIV. Here immunoSEQ multiplex PCR was the method, and the copy in TCRdb shows in-frame clones only, minus some. The repertoire holds some 35,000 clones, with 94% as singletons. This sample comprised unsorted PBMCs, obtained around 5.5 years after starting antiretroviral therapy. The receptors stem from a woman aged 50 to 60 with HIV. CDR3s include the opening cysteine and the closing phenylalanine or tryptophan. D genes are given only for firm matches. Expanded clones are given a class, and other clones once, few, many or no size at all.

D gene | clone size | J gene | V gene | CDR3 protein | CDR3 DNA
. | once | TRBJ1-2 | TRBV20-1 | CSAPGRNGYTF | TGCAGTGCTCCTGGACGGAATGGCTACACCTTC
. | . | TRBJ1-4 | TRBV29-1 | CSVGGRANEKLFF | TGCAGCGTTGGAGGCAGGGCTAATGAAAAACTGTTTTTT
TRBD1 | . | TRBJ2-1 | TRBV13 | CASSFRQGDNEQFF | TGTGCCAGCAGCTTCAGGCAGGGGGATAATGAGCAGTTCTTC
TRBD1 | . | TRBJ2-7 | TRBV6-5 | CASSYSGQGTYEQYF | TGTGCCAGCAGTTACTCGGGACAGGGGACCTACGAGCAGTACTTC
. | . | TRBJ2-5 | TRBV5-4 | CASSLGTLQETQYF | TGTGCCAGCAGCTTGGGAACACTCCAAGAGACCCAGTACTTC
. | few | TRBJ2-5 | TRBV19 | CASSIAGPRETQYF | TGTGCCAGTAGTATTGCAGGTCCGAGGGAGACCCAGTACTTC
. | . | TRBJ1-2 | TRBV6-5 | CASSYVESNYGYTF | TGTGCCAGCAGTTACGTAGAGTCTAACTATGGCTACACCTTC
. | . | TRBJ1-1 | TRBV5-4 | CASSLERGGTEAFF | TGTGCCAGCAGCTTGGAGAGAGGCGGCACTGAAGCTTTCTTT
TRBD2 | . | TRBJ2-7 | TRBV2 | CASSLGRVGYEQYF | TGTGCCAGCAGTTTGGGGAGGGTAGGCTACGAGCAGTACTTC
TRBD2 | . | TRBJ2-1 | TRBV10-1 | CASSGFGEGEQFF | TGCGCCAGCAGTGGGTTCGGGGAGGGTGAGCAGTTCTTC
TRBD1 | . | TRBJ1-5 | TRBV19 | CASSIIRTGTGRPQHF | TGTGCCAGTAGTATAATTCGGACCGGGACAGGGAGGCCCCAGCATTTT
. | . | TRBJ1-1 | TRBV7-6 | CASSFRDTEAFF | TGTGCCAGCAGCTTCCGGGACACTGAAGCTTTCTTT
. | . | TRBJ2-1 | TRBV7-3 | CASSLETGYEQFF | TGTGCCAGCAGCTTAGAGACTGGGTATGAGCAGTTCTTC
TRBD2 | . | TRBJ2-1 | TRBV14 | CASSIRQGRQRGGRYNEQFF | TGTGCCAGCAGCATACGACAGGGGAGGCAGCGGGGGGGCCGCTACAATGAGCAGTTCTTC
TRBD1 | few | TRBJ1-2 | TRBV7-3 | CASSLTGSTGEGYTF | TGTGCCAGCAGCTTAACCGGCTCCACAGGGGAAGGCTACACCTTC
. | . | TRBJ2-4 | TRBV7-8 | CASSLAQPGSKNIQYF | TGTGCCAGCAGCTTAGCTCAGCCAGGTTCCAAAAACATTCAGTACTTC
. | . | TRBJ2-1 | TRBV6-5 | CASSYREPGGNEQFF | TGTGCCAGCAGTTACAGGGAGCCGGGCGGCAATGAGCAGTTCTTC
TRBD2 | . | TRBJ2-7 | TRBV6-1 | CASNPGTTAYEQYF | TGTGCCAGCAACCCAGGGACTACCGCCTACGAGCAGTACTTC
TRBD2 | . | TRBJ2-7 | TRBV5-5 | CASSSGLAGDYEQYF | TGTGCCAGCAGCTCCGGACTAGCGGGGGACTACGAGCAGTACTTC
. | . | TRBJ1-5 | TRBV6-5 | CASRPQGPSNQPQHF | TGTGCCAGCAGACCACAGGGCCCAAGCAATCAGCCCCAGCATTTT
. | . | TRBJ2-7 | TRBV5-1 | CASSLVGSHEQYF | TGCGCCAGCAGCTTGGTCGGGTCCCACGAGCAGTACTTC
. | . | TRBJ2-7 | TRBV29-1 | CSAGTGTYEQYF | TGCAGCGCCGGTACGGGGACCTACGAGCAGTACTTC
TRBD1 | once | TRBJ2-5 | TRBV5-1 | CASSSGGQETQYF | TGCGCCAGCAGCTCAGGGGGCCAAGAGACCCAGTACTTC
. | . | TRBJ1-1 | TRBV10-3 | CAISESRGPNTEAFF | TGTGCCATCAGTGAGTCCCGGGGGCCGAACACTGAAGCTTTCTTT
. | . | TRBJ1-1 | TRBV4-3 | CASSQDLGVAEAFF | TGCGCCAGCAGCCAAGATCTTGGGGTAGCTGAAGCTTTCTTT
TRBD2 | . | TRBJ2-2 | TRBV7-8 | CASSLGSGANTGELFF | TGTGCCAGCAGCTTAGGTAGCGGGGCGAACACCGGGGAGCTGTTTTTT
TRBD2 | . | TRBJ2-2 | TRBV9 | CASSTGTSGGTGELFF | TGTGCCAGCAGCACCGGGACTAGCGGGGGGACCGGGGAGCTGTTTTTT
. | . | TRBJ1-3 | TRBV15 | CATSIGGSAGNTIYF | TGTGCCACTTCTATCGGGGGTAGCGCTGGAAACACCATATATTTT
. | . | TRBJ1-2 | TRBV10-2 | CASSESWTVNYGYTF | TGCGCCAGCAGTGAGTCATGGACAGTCAACTATGGCTACACCTTC
TRBD1 | once | TRBJ1-3 | TRBV10-3 | CAISGSDRDSGNTIYF | TGTGCCATCAGTGGGTCGGACAGGGACTCTGGAAACACCATATATTTT
TRBD1 | . | TRBJ2-7 | TRBV7-7 | CASSPDRGSSYEQYF | TGTGCTAGCAGCCCGGACAGGGGAAGCTCCTACGAGCAGTACTTC
TRBD2 | . | TRBJ2-2 | TRBV5-4 | CASSSRTWLAGGNGELFF | TGTGCCAGCAGCTCCCGAACCTGGCTAGCGGGGGGTAACGGGGAGCTGTTTTTT
. | . | TRBJ1-2 | TRBV5-5 | CASSSGTGPTYGYTF | TGTGCCAGCAGCTCCGGGACGGGCCCCACCTATGGCTACACCTTC
TRBD1 | once | TRBJ2-5 | TRBV4-1 | CASSYGQGVETQYF | TGCGCCAGCAGCTATGGACAGGGCGTGGAGACCCAGTACTTC
. | . | TRBJ1-5 | TRBV19 | CASSPSEGSQPQHF | TGTGCCAGTAGTCCGTCTGAAGGGAGTCAGCCCCAGCATTTT
. | once | TRBJ1-2 | TRBV2 | CASSENNYGYTF | TGTGCCAGCAGTGAGAATAACTATGGCTACACCTTC
TRBD1 | . | TRBJ1-4 | TRBV12-5 | CATGTGYEKLFF | TGTGCTACCGGGACAGGGTATGAAAAACTGTTTTTT
. | . | TRBJ1-2 | TRBV5-5 | CASSFDLNYGYTF | TGTGCCAGCAGCTTTGATTTGAACTATGGCTACACCTTC
. | few | TRBJ1-1 | TRBV2 | CASSVRGQSTEAFF | TGTGCCAGCAGTGTACGGGGGCAGAGCACTGAAGCTTTCTTT
. | . | TRBJ1-1 | TRBV6-6 | CASSPGTVNTEAFF | TGTGCCAGCAGCCCCGGGACGGTGAACACTGAAGCTTTCTTT
. | . | TRBJ1-1 | TRBV5-1 | CASSLTGYGGLNTEAFF | TGCGCCAGCAGCTTAACAGGGTATGGGGGCCTGAACACTGAAGCTTTCTTT
. | . | TRBJ1-1 | TRBV7-2 | CASSLAGAAEAFF | TGTGCCAGCAGCTTAGCCGGAGCGGCTGAAGCTTTCTTT